The sequence of this TCR beta chain was determined in a study of cytomegalovirus exposure and HLA in healthy donors. Study-level background: Of the donors genotyped, approximately 410 in all, 75% to 90% fell in the Caucasian-associated ancestry cluster.

The germline gives CDR1 DFQATT, CDR2 SNEGSKA (reference sequence). V shed 7 bases and J shed 7 bases, with 13 bases lying between them. CDR3 length equals 11 residues. The PCR made use of 60 Vbeta and 13 Jbeta primers. Using immunoSEQ multiplex PCR, the repertoire was profiled, and TCRdb retains in-frame clones only, with some absent. Of more than 65,000 clones in the sample, 67% were seen once. General study points: Sequencing had likely introduced a cluster of highly shared sequence variants as an artifact.

There are a few counts of this clone. Its specificity is not known. This TCR was sampled from a woman in her 50s in good health and CMV-seropositive. The genes are TRBV20-1 and TRBJ1-2, with a weak D call TRBD1 (6 bases). Material for sequencing was PBMCs. CDR3 sequence (DNA): TGCAGTGGGGGGGGGCGAGGTGGCTACACCTTC. It encodes CSGGGRGGYTF.